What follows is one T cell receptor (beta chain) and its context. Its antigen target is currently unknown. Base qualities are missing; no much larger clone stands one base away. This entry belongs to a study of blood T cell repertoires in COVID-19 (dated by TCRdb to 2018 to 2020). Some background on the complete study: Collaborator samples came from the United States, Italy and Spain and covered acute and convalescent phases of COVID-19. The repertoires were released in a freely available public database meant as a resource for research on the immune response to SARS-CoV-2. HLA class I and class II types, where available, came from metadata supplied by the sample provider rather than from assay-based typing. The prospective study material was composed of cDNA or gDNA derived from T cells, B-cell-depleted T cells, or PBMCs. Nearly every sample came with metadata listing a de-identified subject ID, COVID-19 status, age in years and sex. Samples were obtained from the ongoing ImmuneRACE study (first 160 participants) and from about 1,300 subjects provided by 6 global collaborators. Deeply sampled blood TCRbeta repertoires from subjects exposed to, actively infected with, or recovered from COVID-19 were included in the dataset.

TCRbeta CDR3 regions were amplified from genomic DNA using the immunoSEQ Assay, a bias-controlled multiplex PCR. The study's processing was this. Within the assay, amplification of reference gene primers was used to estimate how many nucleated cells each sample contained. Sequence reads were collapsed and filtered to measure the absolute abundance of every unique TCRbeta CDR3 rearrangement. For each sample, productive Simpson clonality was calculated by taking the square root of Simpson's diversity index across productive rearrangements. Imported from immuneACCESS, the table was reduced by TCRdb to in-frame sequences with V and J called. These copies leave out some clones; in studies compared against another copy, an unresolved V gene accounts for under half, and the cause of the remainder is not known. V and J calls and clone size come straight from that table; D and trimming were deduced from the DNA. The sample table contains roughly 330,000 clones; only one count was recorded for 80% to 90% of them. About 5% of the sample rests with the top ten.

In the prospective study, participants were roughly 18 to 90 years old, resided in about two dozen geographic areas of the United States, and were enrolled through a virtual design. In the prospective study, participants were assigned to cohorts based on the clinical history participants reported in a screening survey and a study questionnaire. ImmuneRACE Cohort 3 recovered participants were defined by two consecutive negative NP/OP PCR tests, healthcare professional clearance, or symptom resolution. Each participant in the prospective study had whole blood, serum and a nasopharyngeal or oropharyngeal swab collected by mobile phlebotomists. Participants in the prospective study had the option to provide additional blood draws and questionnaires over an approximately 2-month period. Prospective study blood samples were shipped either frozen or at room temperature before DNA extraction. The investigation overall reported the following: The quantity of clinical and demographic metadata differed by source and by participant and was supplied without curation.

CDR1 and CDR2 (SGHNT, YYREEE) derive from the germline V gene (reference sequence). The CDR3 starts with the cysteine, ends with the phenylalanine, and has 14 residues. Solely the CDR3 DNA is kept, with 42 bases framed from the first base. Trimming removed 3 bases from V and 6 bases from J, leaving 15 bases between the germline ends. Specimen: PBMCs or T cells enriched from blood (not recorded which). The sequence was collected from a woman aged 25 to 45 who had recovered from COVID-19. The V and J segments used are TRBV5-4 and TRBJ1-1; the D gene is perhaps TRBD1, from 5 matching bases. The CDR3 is CASSSGLEGPEAFF. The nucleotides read TGTGCCAGCAGCTCGGGACTGGAAGGCCCTGAAGCTTTCTTT.